The 29 T cell receptor beta chains reported below all come from one sample, sequenced in a study of naive and memory T cell subsets (dated by TCRdb to 2017 to 2019). The study described a robust, sensitive protocol for amplifying, sequencing and analyzing TCRs, using 3' ligation of a UMI-containing oligonucleotide to TCR cDNA. The library was built by means of 5' RACE. Sequencing instrument: Illumina MiSeq. Four rounds of PCR, run with the SP2 primer together with nested alpha and beta constant region primers, were used to amplify the ligated cDNA. TCRdb itself trimmed the public reads at Q25 with fastp, ran MiXCR and retained productive beta chains. For every CDR3 protein sequence, its rows merge into one entry that carries the most common genes and DNA. Present in this sample are 50,000 to 65,000 distinct CDR3 sequences, around 7.3% of which were seen just once. Approximately 10% of the sample lies in the top ten.

These receptors all stem from a female donor in good health.

This clonotype was seen ten or more times. The chain joins TRBV20-1 to TRBJ1-5, with D unresolved. CDR1 and CDR2 from the germline V gene are DFQATT and SNEGSKA (reference sequence). This CDR3 comprises 14 residues. V was trimmed by 6 bases and J by 0 bases, leaving 12 bases between them. CDR3 sequence reads: CSAAPGYSNQPQHF. The CDR3 region has the DNA TGCAGTGCCGCGCCGGGGTATAGCAATCAGCCCCAGCATTTT.

The sample holds a few counts of this clonotype. The chain carries TRBV11-2 and TRBJ2-7; unclear D gene. V dropped 3 bases and J dropped 4 bases, with 10 bases sitting between them. This CDR3 is built from 13 residues. CDR1 is SGHAT and CDR2 is FQNNGV in the germline V gene. CDR3 nucleotide sequence: TGTGCCAGCAGCTTTTTCTCCGGTTACGAGCAGTACTTC. The encoded protein is CASSFFSGYEQYF.

This clonotype was seen a few times. The V call is TRBV6-9, the J call TRBJ2-7; D unclear. Trimming took 4 bases from V and 2 from J, leaving 18 bases between them. Per germline, CDR1 MNHGY and CDR2 SVAAGI. There are 16 residues in the CDR3. DNA of the CDR3: TGTGCCAGCAGTTTAGGCGGAGTCAATATTGCCTACGAGCAGTACTTC. It translates to CASSLGGVNIAYEQYF.

CDR3 sequence reads: CASRPTGEGDTF. The CDR3, as DNA: TGTGCCAGCAGGCCAACAGGGGAAGGCGACACCTTC. The V gene is TRBV6-2 or TRBV6-3, the J gene TRBJ1-2, with 7 bases fitting TRBD1. The J segment lost 12 bases and the V segment lost 6 bases, leaving 10 bases of the junction unmatched. Germline V CDR1 and CDR2: MNHEY, SVGEGT. The CDR3 is made up of 12 amino acids.

This clonotype occurred many times. The chain couples TRBV4-3 to TRBJ2-5; D is unclear. CDR1 and CDR2 (germline): LGHNA, YSLEER. V was cut by 1 base and J by 3 bases, with 12 bases left in between. The CDR3 length is 15 residues. The CDR3 nucleotides read TGCGCCAGCAGCCAAGGATTAGCCACAGAAGAGACCCAGTACTTC. It translates to CASSQGLATEETQYF.

This clonotype was seen repeatedly, ten times or more. The chain's CDR3 is CSVVRSNTEAFF. CDR3 in DNA: TGCAGCGTTGTTCGAAGTAACACTGAAGCTTTCTTT. V gene TRBV29-1 combines with J gene TRBJ1-1; no definite D call. The V and J ends lost 4 bases and 2 bases respectively, with 8 bases between them. The CDR3 sequence is 12 residues long. The V gene's germline CDR1 is SQVTM and CDR2 ANQGSEA.

There are many counts of this clonotype. The chain carries TRBV7-2 and TRBJ2-1; D uncertain. Germline-derived CDR1 and CDR2 are SGHTA and FQGNSA. The length of the CDR3 is 12 residues. Trimming shortened V by 2 bases and J by 7 bases, and 6 bases separated the two germline ends. The CDR3 reads CASSLSRNEQFF. CDR3 in DNA: TGTGCCAGCAGCTTATCAAGGAATGAGCAGTTCTTC.

This clonotype was counted many times. J is TRBJ1-2 and V is TRBV21-1. TRBV21-1 is tagged as a pseudogene. The CDR3 loop spans 15 amino acids. In DNA form, the CDR3 reads TGTGCCAGCAGCAAAGGGGCCCCGGAAGGCCATGGCTACACCTTC. This translates into CASSKGAPEGHGYTF.

This clonotype was observed many times. The chain couples TRBV7-2 to TRBJ2-2; D uncertain. The CDR3 length is 16 residues. With 4 bases removed from V and 4 bases from J, the gap between germline ends came to 16 bases. Germline CDR1 is SGHTA and CDR2 is FQGNSA. The CDR3 region is CASSSRQTVLTGELFF. Here the CDR3 DNA reads TGTGCCAGCAGCTCCAGACAAACCGTCCTCACCGGGGAGCTGTTTTTT.

The chain carries TRBV6-2 or TRBV6-3 and TRBJ2-7; 9 bases align to TRBD1. V gave up 4 bases and J gave up 5 bases; unmatched junction bases: 12. Germline V gene sequence: CDR1 MNHEY, CDR2 SVGEGT. This CDR3 has 16 amino acids. The DNA for the CDR3 is TGTGCCAGCAGTTTCGAAACAGGGGGCGTTCGAGACGAGCAGTACTTC. Translated, it gives CASSFETGGVRDEQYF.

This clonotype was seen ten or more times. The DNA for the CDR3 is TGCAGCGTTGAAACACCCCGGGCTCTCCCCATTTATGGCTACACCTTC. This sequence encodes CSVETPRALPIYGYTF. V is TRBV29-1 and J is TRBJ1-2, with D hard to call. The CDR3 covers 16 residues. V lost 2 bases and J 5 bases, leaving 21 bases between the germline ends. Germline V gives CDR1 SQVTM, CDR2 ANQGSEA.

This rearrangement joins TRBV5-6 to TRBJ1-1; D gene ambiguous. Germline V CDR1 and CDR2: SGHDT, YYEEEE. Trimming cost V 3 bases and J 1 base, with 7 bases left between them. This CDR3 has 13 amino acids. The CDR3 sequence: CASSSDENTEAFF. CDR3 in DNA: TGTGCCAGCAGCTCTGACGAGAACACTGAAGCTTTCTTT.

Concerning this clonotype itself: This could be a read error, since a much larger clone is one nucleotide away. V is TRBV7-2 and J is TRBJ1-1; TRBD1 might be the D (6 bases). Trimming cost V 7 bases and J 7 bases, with 22 bases left between them. Germline V gene lookup returns CDR1 SGHTA and CDR2 FQGNSA. The CDR3 runs to 15 residues. The CDR3 DNA follows: TGTGCCAGCATCTTTAATCAGGGGATCCGCGATGAAGCTTTCTTT. Protein product: CASIFNQGIRDEAFF.

This clonotype was seen at least ten times. The V call is TRBV7-2, the J call TRBJ1-2, with D unclear. The V gene's germline CDR1 is SGHTA and CDR2 FQGNSA. V was cut by 5 bases and J by 6 bases, with 16 bases left in between. The CDR3 spans 14 residues. The DNA for the CDR3 is TGTGCCAGCAGCCCGAGCGGGGTTCGGGATGGCTACACCTTC. This encodes CASSPSGVRDGYTF. Combining the CDR3 with reference TRBV7-2 and TRBJ1-2 gives the whole variable domain GAGVSQSPSNKVTEKGKDVELRCDPISGHTALYWYRQSLGQGLEFLIYFQGNSAPDKSGLPSDRFSAERTGGSVSTLTIQRTQQEDSAVYLCASSPSGVRDGYTFGSGTRLTVV.

The rearrangement links TRBV27 to TRBJ2-5, with 9 bases lining up with TRBD1. There are 16 residues in the CDR3. Germline values: CDR1 MNHEY, CDR2 SMNVEV (reference sequence). The V gene end was trimmed by 5 bases and the J gene end by 0 bases; junction bases not matched to a gene: 7. Written as DNA, the CDR3 is TGTGCCAGCAGTGGGGGACAGGGTAGAGACCAAGAGACCCAGTACTTC. As protein: CASSGGQGRDQETQYF.

This clonotype was found many times. V usage is TRBV20-1 and J usage is TRBJ2-7; TRBD2 is a possible D gene (5 bases). Germline V CDR1 and CDR2: DFQATT, SNEGSKA (reference sequence). Trimming stripped 5 bases from V and 6 bases from J, with 8 bases between. The CDR3 totals 10 residues. The CDR3 spells CSAGSVEQYF. The CDR3 nucleotides read TGCAGTGCTGGGAGCGTCGAGCAGTACTTC.

This clonotype was observed a handful of times. The chain recombines TRBV30 with TRBJ1-1; weak D call: TRBD1 (6 bases). V dropped 4 bases and J dropped 5 bases, with 14 bases sitting between them. Per germline, CDR1 GTSNPN and CDR2 SVGIG (reference sequence). The CDR3 is made up of 13 amino acids. The CDR3: CAWIIRGGTEAFF. The CDR3 DNA reads TGTGCCTGGATTATCAGGGGCGGGACTGAAGCTTTCTTT.

V gene TRBV4-3 combines with J gene TRBJ1-2, with D perhaps TRBD1 (5 bases). The CDR3 sequence is 16 residues long. Germline V lookup: CDR1 LGHNA, CDR2 YSLEER. Trimming removed 0 bases at V and 3 bases at J, with 14 bases between. CDR3 coding DNA: TGCGCCAGCAGCCAAGATGGGACTGATTGTTACTATGGCTACACCTTC. Translated, it gives CASSQDGTDCYYGYTF.

This clonotype was detected ten times or more. V usage is TRBV5-1 and J usage is TRBJ1-5, with D unclear. The CDR3 consists of 13 residues. Germline-derived CDR1 and CDR2 are SGHRS and YFSETQ. V lost 1 base and J 3 bases, leaving 5 bases between the germline ends. In DNA, the CDR3 is TGCGCCAGCAGCTTGTATTCCAATCAGCCCCAGCATTTT. Its protein product is CASSLYSNQPQHF.

The chain recombines TRBV3-1 with TRBJ2-3, with TRBD2 identical over 8 bases. The CDR3 is made up of 15 amino acids. Germline CDR1 reads LGHDT; CDR2 reads YNNKEL (reference sequence). After removal of 4 bases from V and 0 bases from J, the junction contained 3 bases not matched to a gene. The CDR3 loop is CASSPSGGSTDTQYF. In DNA form, the CDR3 reads TGTGCCAGCAGCCCCAGCGGGGGTAGCACAGATACGCAGTATTTT.

This clonotype was recorded at least ten times. This chain connects TRBV28 to TRBJ1-1; D not resolved. The germline gives CDR1 MDHEN, CDR2 SYDVKM. Trimming took 8 bases from V and 1 from J, leaving 17 bases between them. The CDR3 loop spans 15 amino acids. The DNA for the CDR3 is TGTGCCAGCTTAGGCTTGCTCGTAGGGAACACTGAAGCTTTCTTT. Its protein product is CASLGLLVGNTEAFF.

This clonotype has a count of ten or more. V and J are TRBV3-1 and TRBJ2-5; D remains unclear. The CDR3 length is 12 residues. Looked up from germline, CDR1 is LGHDT and CDR2 is YNNKEL (reference sequence). Trimming pared 8 bases from V and 5 bases from J, leaving 12 bases between. CDR3 amino acids: CASRAPRETQYF. CDR3 bases: TGTGCCAGCCGGGCCCCCCGGGAGACCCAGTACTTC.

The chain is built from TRBV13 and TRBJ2-3; possibly TRBD1 for D (6 bases). CDR1 is PRHDT and CDR2 is FYEKMQ in the germline V gene (reference sequence). Trimming pared 8 bases from V and 6 bases from J, leaving 12 bases between. CDR3 size: 12 residues. The CDR3: CASSGAGDTQYF. The DNA of the CDR3 is TGTGCCAGCTCAGGGGCCGGGGATACGCAGTATTTT. The whole variable domain, remainder taken from reference TRBV13 and TRBJ2-3, is AAGVIQSPRHLIKEKRETATLKCYPIPRHDTVYWYQQGPGQDPQFLISFYEKMQSDKGSIPDRFSAQQFSDYHSELNMSSLELGDSALYFCASSGAGDTQYFGPGTRLTVL.

This clonotype showed up just a few times. The genes are TRBV6-2 or TRBV6-3 and TRBJ2-1, with 8 bases fitting TRBD1. J lost 7 bases, V lost 8 bases, and 10 bases had no gene match. Germline V lookup: CDR1 MNHEY, CDR2 SVGEGT. There are 14 residues in the CDR3. The CDR3 coding sequence is TGTGCCAGCCACAACTTTCAGGGGGCGAATGAGCAGTTCTTC. This encodes CASHNFQGANEQFF.

CDR3 in amino acids: CASSQKPEEQYF. CDR3 nucleotide sequence: TGTGCCAGCAGCCAAAAGCCGGAAGAGCAGTACTTC. The V call is TRBV13, the J call TRBJ2-7; D gene unclear. The V gene's germline CDR1 is PRHDT and CDR2 FYEKMQ (reference sequence). There are 12 residues in the CDR3. Trimming took off 5 bases at V and 7 bases at J, with 12 bases between the two ends.

This clonotype has only a few counts. The chain carries TRBV19 and TRBJ1-5; 9 bases map to TRBD1. V shed 7 bases and J 3 bases; nucleotides not matched to a gene: 10. The CDR3 consists of 16 residues. Germline CDR1 reads LNHDA; CDR2 reads SQIVND (reference sequence). DNA for the CDR3: TGTGCCAGTAAGTCTTTCGGACAGGGGAACAATCAGCCCCAGCATTTT. Translation gives CASKSFGQGNNQPQHF.

This clonotype appeared a few times. The V gene is TRBV28, the J gene TRBJ2-1; 10 positions agree with TRBD2. V was pared by 6 bases and J by 0 bases, with 5 bases of the junction left unmatched. The length of the CDR3 is 16 residues. The germline V gene encodes CDR1 MDHEN and CDR2 SYDVKM. CDR3 residues: CASRKTSGHSYNEQFF. CDR3 coding DNA: TGTGCCAGCAGAAAGACTAGCGGGCACTCCTACAATGAGCAGTTCTTC.

The chain has TRBV18 and TRBJ1-2; D ambiguous. Germline-derived CDR1 and CDR2 are KGHSH and LQKENI. Trimming shortened V by 5 bases and J by 0 bases, and 7 bases separated the two germline ends. The CDR3 contains 13 residues. CDR3 DNA sequence: TGTGCCAGCTCATCCCAGGCTAACTATGGCTACACCTTC. Translation: CASSSQANYGYTF.

This clonotype showed up many times. The chain couples TRBV12-3 or TRBV12-4 to TRBJ1-5; D perhaps matches TRBD1 (6 bases). Deletions cut 10 bases from V and 6 bases from J, with 16 bases between. CDR3 length equals 13 residues. CDR3: CATTRGGVQPQHF. DNA of the CDR3: TGTGCCACCACAAGGGGGGGGGTTCAGCCCCAGCATTTT.